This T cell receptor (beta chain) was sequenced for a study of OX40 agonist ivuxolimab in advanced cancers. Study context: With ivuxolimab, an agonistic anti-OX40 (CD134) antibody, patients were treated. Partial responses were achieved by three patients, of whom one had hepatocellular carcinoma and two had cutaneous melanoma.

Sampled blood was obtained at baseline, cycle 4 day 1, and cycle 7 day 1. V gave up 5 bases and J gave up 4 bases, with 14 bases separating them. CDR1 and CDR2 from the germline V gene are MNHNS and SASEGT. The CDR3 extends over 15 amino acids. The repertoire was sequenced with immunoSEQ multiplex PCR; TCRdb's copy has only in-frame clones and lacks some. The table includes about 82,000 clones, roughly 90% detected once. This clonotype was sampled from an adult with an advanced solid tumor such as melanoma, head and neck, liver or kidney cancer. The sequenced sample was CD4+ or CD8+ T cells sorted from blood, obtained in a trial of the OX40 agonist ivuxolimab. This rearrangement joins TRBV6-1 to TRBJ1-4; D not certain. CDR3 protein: CASSSGTAFNEKLFF. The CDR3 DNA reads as TGTGCCAGCAGTTCAGGAACCGCGTTTAATGAAAAACTGTTTTTT.